This record looks at one T cell receptor beta chain sequence and its context. The antigen is undetermined. Random hexamers were used to reverse transcribe the RNA input (about 0.5 to 1 ug). immunoSEQ multiplex PCR amplified TCR beta CDR3 across 54 Vbeta, 13 Jbeta. TCRdb used MiXCR to reprocess the immunoSEQ multiplex PCR reads, holding one entry per CDR3 protein. The table shows 400,000 or so distinct CDR3 sequences, with 85% to 90% occurring only once. Each multiple sclerosis control was a treatment-naive patient with relapsing-remitting disease that was either stable or active. This record belongs to a study of CD8 T cells in Susac syndrome. Whole-study findings and limits: It was acknowledged in the study that the number of individuals who were included in its TCR sequencing and HLA analysis was relatively small.

The sequence derives from a human donor with multiple sclerosis. The sequencing input was CD8+ T cells from PBMCs.

The CDR3 bases are TGTGCCAGCAGCTCCATAGCGGGGACCGCCATCCACGAGCAGTACTTC. Amino acids: CASSSIAGTAIHEQYF. This chain links TRBV7-3 with TRBJ2-7, with TRBD2 matching over 8 bases. CDR1 and CDR2 (germline): SGHTA, FQGTGA. CDR3 length equals 16 residues. The junction had 13 bases not matched to a gene; V was cut back by 4 bases and J by 5 bases.